This T cell receptor (beta chain) was recovered during a study of kidney transplant recipient with SARS-CoV-2 infection. From the reads, TCRdb called clonotypes with MiXCR, one entry per CDR3 protein. Of some 220,000 distinct CDR3 sequences listed, 29% are singletons. CDR3 length: 17 residues. The germline V gene has CDR1 MNHGY and CDR2 SAAAGT. Trimming removed 5 bases from V and 4 bases from J, with 23 bases in between. About this clonotype: A much more abundant neighbour one base away suggests this may be a read error.

The sequence was collected from a young adult male patient who had COVID-19 and was a kidney transplant recipient. Some T cells may originate from the graft donor. The chain combines TRBV6-8 with TRBJ1-2, with D uncertain. The input for sequencing was a blood sample, taken at baseline and on roughly day 110 from a kidney transplant recipient. As DNA, the CDR3 is TGTGCCAGCAGTATGGATTCACGCTCTAGAAAGACCTATGGCTACACCTTC. Translated, it gives CASSMDSRSRKTYGYTF.